This is a list of T cell receptor beta chains from one sample in a study of blood T cell repertoires in COVID-19. The method was immunoSEQ multiplex PCR; TCRdb's version includes in-frame clones alone and lacks a portion of them. There are about 110,000 clones in the sample; approximately 82% occur only once, and roughly 3.8% lies in the top ten. The sequencing sample was made of peripheral blood. All receptors derive from a woman older than 75 with acute or convalescent COVID-19. Each CDR3 is given with its conserved first and last residue. D genes are given only for firm matches. Clone size is stated in some rows and not others, as once, few, many or a class when expanded.

CDR3,DNA,D,J,size,V
CASSHSGTSAYEQYF,TGTGCCAGCTCCCACTCGGGGACTAGCGCCTACGAGCAGTACTTC,TRBD2,TRBJ2-7,.,TRBV7-2
CAGTVGGPADTQYF,TGTGCCGGAACTGTGGGGGGGCCCGCTGATACGCAGTATTTT,.,TRBJ2-3,once,TRBV6-5
CASTGSNQPQHF,TGCGCCAGCACCGGGAGCAATCAGCCCCAGCATTTT,.,TRBJ1-5,.,TRBV10-1
CSVGSDNSSPLHF,TGCAGCGTTGGTTCGGACAACAGTTCACCCCTCCACTTT,.,TRBJ1-6,once,TRBV29-1
CSVASQGSYGYTF,TGCAGCGTTGCAAGCCAGGGGAGCTATGGCTACACCTTC,.,TRBJ1-2,.,TRBV29-1
CASSFGATETSEQFF,TGCGCCAGCAGCTTTGGGGCAACGGAAACCTCTGAGCAGTTCTTC,.,TRBJ2-1,once,TRBV5-1
CASSTGTRSGNTIYF,TGTGCCAGTAGTACCGGGACTCGCTCTGGAAACACCATATATTTT,.,TRBJ1-3,few,TRBV19
CASSYDRDRPYNEQFF,TGTGCCAGCAGCTATGACCGGGACAGACCTTACAATGAGCAGTTCTTC,TRBD1,TRBJ2-1,.,TRBV11-2
CASSQVWDIDNSPLHF,TGTGCCAGCAGCCAAGTATGGGACATCGATAATTCACCCCTCCACTTT,.,TRBJ1-6,.,TRBV3-1/TRBV3-2
CASSRQGPYEQYF,TGTGCCAGCAGTCGCCAGGGGCCGTACGAGCAGTACTTC,.,TRBJ2-7,.,TRBV6-2/TRBV6-3
CSVDRTGAEGYTF,TGCAGCGTTGACCGGACAGGGGCAGAAGGCTACACCTTC,TRBD1,TRBJ1-2,.,TRBV29-1
CASMGQGGTEAFF,TGTGCCAGCATGGGGCAGGGTGGTACCGAAGCTTTCTTT,.,TRBJ1-1,few,TRBV2
CASSLSSRAEAFF,TGTGCCAGCAGTTTATCGTCCCGAGCTGAAGCTTTCTTT,.,TRBJ1-1,.,TRBV28
CASSYGRALQETQYF,TGTGCCAGCAGCTACGGGAGGGCCCTCCAAGAGACCCAGTACTTC,TRBD2,TRBJ2-5,.,TRBV7-8
CASSYRALWDEQFF,TGTGCCAGCAGTTACAGGGCGCTTTGGGATGAGCAGTTCTTC,.,TRBJ2-1,.,TRBV27
CASSLEGDSEAFF,TGTGCCAGCAGCTTAGAAGGCGACAGTGAAGCTTTCTTT,.,TRBJ1-1,.,TRBV7-6
CASSQYVAGLSYNEQFF,TGTGCCAGCAGCCAATACGTAGCGGGATTATCCTACAATGAGCAGTTCTTC,TRBD2,TRBJ2-1,.,TRBV3-1/TRBV3-2
CASSLSFGTGSNTGELFF,TGTGCCAGCAGCTTATCATTCGGGACAGGGAGTAACACCGGGGAGCTGTTTTTT,TRBD1,TRBJ2-2,many,TRBV11-3
CASRYYNEQFF,TGTGCCAGCAGATATTACAATGAGCAGTTCTTC,.,TRBJ2-1,few,TRBV5-6
CASSYSGVYGYTF,TGTGCCAGCAGTTATTCCGGGGTCTATGGCTACACCTTC,.,TRBJ1-2,.,TRBV6-5
CASSLAVHNEQFF,TGCGCCAGCAGCTTGGCAGTCCACAATGAGCAGTTCTTC,.,TRBJ2-1,.,TRBV5-1
CAWSSPEGGGCNSPLHF,TGTGCCTGGAGCTCGCCGGAAGGGGGAGGGTGTAATTCACCCCTCCACTTT,.,TRBJ1-6,.,TRBV30
CASSLSQNGQGASEAFF,TGTGCCAGCTCCCTATCTCAAAACGGACAGGGGGCATCTGAAGCTTTCTTT,TRBD1,TRBJ1-1,.,TRBV18
CASSLAAGENSPLHF,TGTGCCAGCAGCTTGGCGGCAGGGGAGAATTCACCCCTCCACTTT,.,TRBJ1-6,.,TRBV5-6
CASSFGQGSEKLFF,TGCGCCAGCAGCTTTGGTCAGGGGAGTGAAAAACTGTTTTTT,.,TRBJ1-4,.,TRBV5-1
CASSLASRQPQHF,TGTGCCAGCAGTTTAGCTTCGAGGCAGCCCCAGCATTTT,.,TRBJ1-5,once,TRBV12-3/TRBV12-4
CAFSSGLAFDEQFF,TGTGCCTTTTCATCGGGACTAGCTTTCGATGAGCAGTTCTTC,TRBD2,TRBJ2-1,.,TRBV30
CASSFNPSGKYEQYF,TGTGCCAGCAGCTTCAATCCGAGCGGGAAATACGAGCAGTACTTC,TRBD2,TRBJ2-7,once,TRBV11-2
CASSLEVASYNEQFF,TGTGCCAGCAGCTTAGAGGTGGCATCCTACAATGAGCAGTTCTTC,.,TRBJ2-1,once,TRBV11-2
CAVPGQHYGYTF,TGTGCCGTTCCGGGACAGCACTATGGCTACACCTTC,TRBD1,TRBJ1-2,.,TRBV28
CASSLTHGGEKLFF,TGTGCCAGCAGTTTGACCCACGGCGGAGAAAAACTGTTTTTT,.,TRBJ1-4,few,TRBV6-5
CAWSVPPRGGYTF,TGTGCCTGGAGTGTACCCCCAAGGGGTGGCTACACCTTC,.,TRBJ1-2,.,TRBV30
CASSGGDWADTQYF,TGTGCCAGCAGTGGGGGGGATTGGGCAGATACGCAGTATTTT,.,TRBJ2-3,.,TRBV2
CASSLALGQGGSPLHF,TGTGCCAGCAGCTTAGCGCTGGGACAGGGAGGATCACCCCTCCACTTT,TRBD1,TRBJ1-6,few,TRBV7-8
CASSSPGTGFSPLHF,TGTGCCAGCAGTTCACCCGGGACAGGGTTCTCACCCCTCCACTTT,TRBD1,TRBJ1-6,few,TRBV28
CASSPASGGAADTQYF,TGTGCCAGCAGCCCGGCTTCGGGGGGAGCAGCAGATACGCAGTATTTT,TRBD2,TRBJ2-3,.,TRBV9
CASAGTTGYNEQFF,TGCGCCAGCGCCGGGACTACAGGATACAATGAGCAGTTCTTC,TRBD2,TRBJ2-1,.,TRBV5-1
CASSHGQGNEQFF,TGTGCCAGCAGTCACGGACAGGGCAATGAGCAGTTCTTC,TRBD1,TRBJ2-1,few,TRBV6-2/TRBV6-3
CASSPDLAALSTRNEQFF,TGTGCCAGCAGTCCAGACTTGGCAGCCCTTTCTACGCGAAATGAGCAGTTCTTC,.,TRBJ2-1,.,TRBV7-9
CASSPYRTDTQYF,TGTGCCAGCAGTCCGTACCGGACAGATACGCAGTATTTT,.,TRBJ2-3,.,TRBV28